The 22 T cell receptor beta chains given below trace back to one sample, sequenced in a study of T cells in Graves' hyperthyroidism and ophthalmopathy. Template material for amplifying TCR beta CDR3 regions consisted of RNA transcripts. The HTBI primer set was used in a first-round RT-PCR of the TCR CDR3. TCRdb processed the multiplex PCR reads anew with MiXCR; each CDR3 protein has one entry. Among roughly 500,000 distinct CDR3 sequences listed, approximately 23% were seen once. Input material: blood. These receptors came from a woman in her sixties or seventies with Graves' ophthalmopathy.

The sample holds a few counts of this clonotype. Here the CDR3 DNA reads TGTGCCAGCAGTGAACTGGGTGGAAAACTGTTTTTT. Its translation: CASSELGGKLFF. V usage is TRBV6-1 and J usage is TRBJ1-4; D remains ambiguous. The V gene's germline CDR1 is MNHNS and CDR2 SASEGT. Trimming pared 2 bases from V and 10 bases from J, leaving 8 bases between. The CDR3 contains 12 residues.

The chain recombines TRBV29-1 with TRBJ2-7; D is possibly TRBD2 (6 bases). Trimming shortened V by 5 bases and J by 9 bases, and 20 bases separated the two germline ends. The germline V gene has CDR1 SQVTM and CDR2 ANQGSEA. CDR3 length: 13 residues. The CDR3 is CSVPRGGGPGQYF. The DNA of the CDR3 is TGCAGCGTTCCCCGGGGAGGCGGTCCAGGGCAGTACTTC.

This rearrangement joins TRBV29-1 to TRBJ2-2; 9 bases match TRBD1. CDR3 length: 14 residues. Germline CDR1 SQVTM, CDR2 ANQGSEA. With V trimmed by 7 bases and J by 1 base, 4 bases remained unmatched. CDR3 sequence: CSGRTGVNTGELFF. The CDR3 DNA reads TGCAGCGGGCGGACAGGGGTGAACACCGGGGAGCTGTTTTTT.

Only a few counts were recorded for this clonotype. The rearrangement uses TRBV3-1 and TRBJ1-5, with D tentatively TRBD1 (5 bases). Germline V CDR1 and CDR2: LGHDT, YNNKEL (reference sequence). The CDR3 has 17 residues. With 1 base removed from V and 2 bases from J, the gap between germline ends came to 15 bases. CDR3 coding DNA: TGTGCCAGCAGCCAAGGACGCGGGGGTTTTGGCAATCAGCCCCAGCATTTT. It translates to CASSQGRGGFGNQPQHF.

This clonotype showed up just a few times. The chain links TRBV6-1 to TRBJ1-5; D perhaps matches TRBD1 (6 bases). CDR1 is MNHNS, CDR2 SASEGT, per germline. The CDR3 runs 15 residues. V gave up 6 bases and J gave up 1 base, with 13 bases separating them. The CDR3: CASSSGQISNQPQHF. The CDR3 coding sequence is TGTGCCAGCAGCTCCGGACAGATAAGCAATCAGCCCCAGCATTTT.

The chain uses TRBV20-1 and TRBJ2-2; TRBD2 agrees at 8 bases. V trimming: 5 bases; J trimming: 10 bases; junction bases outside the gene matches: 9. The length of the CDR3 is 13 residues. Germline V gene data show CDR1 as DFQATT and CDR2 as SNEGSKA (reference sequence). The CDR3 nucleotides read TGCAGTGCTCCGGGACTAGGGGGTGAGGAGCTGTTTTTT. It is translated as CSAPGLGGEELFF.

This clonotype occurred a few times. The chain is built from TRBV7-2 and TRBJ2-1; the D gene is possibly TRBD2 (6 bases). This CDR3 has 14 amino acids. V lost 1 base and J 9 bases, leaving 13 bases between the germline ends. Germline V gives CDR1 SGHTA, CDR2 FQGNSA. CDR3 DNA sequence: TGTGCCAGCAGCTTAGATGCTAGCGAGCGTGAGCAGTTCTTC. Encoded protein: CASSLDASEREQFF.

A few counts support this clonotype. The CDR3 region has the DNA TGTGCCAGCAGTCCGACAGGGGGCGAGGTCTACGAGCAGTACTTC. This gives the protein CASSPTGGEVYEQYF. This chain links TRBV27 with TRBJ2-7; 10 positions agree with TRBD1. The length of the CDR3 is 15 residues. The junction had 7 bases not matched to a gene; V was cut back by 5 bases and J by 3 bases. Germline loops: CDR1 MNHEY, CDR2 SMNVEV (reference sequence).

This clonotype occurred a few times. CDR3 sequence reads: CASSFSQMNTEAFF. In nucleotides, the CDR3 is TGTGCCAGCAGCTTCTCACAGATGAACACTGAAGCTTTCTTT. This chain connects TRBV7-2 to TRBJ1-1; no reliable D call. Germline loops: CDR1 SGHTA, CDR2 FQGNSA. Trimming took off 3 bases at V and 0 bases at J, with 8 bases between the two ends. There are 14 residues in the CDR3.

This clonotype was seen ten or more times. This chain joins TRBV9 and TRBJ1-5; D may be TRBD1 (5 bases). Germline CDR1 SGDLS, CDR2 YYNGEE. Trimming pared 7 bases from V and 0 bases from J, leaving 14 bases between. CDR3 size: 15 residues. CDR3 residues: CASSVGGTSNQPQHF. Written as DNA, the CDR3 is TGTGCCAGCTCAGTGGGGGGGACTAGCAATCAGCCCCAGCATTTT.

This clonotype has just a few counts. The chain links TRBV7-9 to TRBJ2-1; 9 positions match TRBD2. The CDR3 loop spans 14 amino acids. Losses at the gene ends were 8 bases for V and 8 bases for J; bases not matched to a gene: 10. Germline CDR1 is SEHNR and CDR2 is FQNEAQ (reference sequence). This CDR3 reads CASFRDGTSYEQFF. In nucleotides, the CDR3 is TGTGCCAGCTTCAGGGACGGGACTAGCTATGAGCAGTTCTTC.

This clonotype has ten or more counts. This chain joins TRBV12-3 or TRBV12-4 and TRBJ1-2; D not resolved. Trimming took 0 bases from V and 4 from J, leaving 9 bases between them. The CDR3 has 14 amino acids. The CDR3 loop is CASSLAPHSYGYTF. CDR3 coding DNA: TGTGCCAGCAGTTTAGCGCCTCATTCCTATGGCTACACCTTC.

The CDR3 protein is CASSQDRGEKLFF. The CDR3 nucleotides are TGTGCCAGCAGCCAGGACAGGGGTGAAAAACTGTTTTTT. J is TRBJ1-4 and V is TRBV4-2, with 9 nucleotides matching TRBD1. Losses at the gene ends were 3 bases for V and 7 bases for J; bases not matched to a gene: 0. Germline CDR1 is LGHNA and CDR2 is YNFKEQ. The CDR3 has 13 amino acids.

The rearrangement uses TRBV11-1 and TRBJ2-1, with no clear D. Trimming left V 2 bases short and J 11 bases short, with 10 bases between. The CDR3 is 12 residues long. The germline CDR1 and CDR2 sequences are SGHAT and FQDESV (reference sequence). Written as DNA, the CDR3 is TGTGCCAGCAGCTTAAAGATGGAGAAGCAGTTCTTC. It is translated as CASSLKMEKQFF.

The chain uses TRBV5-1 and TRBJ2-5; 7 nucleotides align to TRBD1. V trimming: 4 bases; J trimming: 5 bases; junction bases outside the gene matches: 5. CDR1 is SGHRS, CDR2 YFSETQ, per germline. The length of the CDR3 is 13 residues. The CDR3 DNA reads as TGCGCCAGCAGCCCCAGGGGGTTGGAGACCCAGTACTTC. As protein: CASSPRGLETQYF.

The chain joins TRBV29-1 to TRBJ2-1; D is ambiguous. Germline V CDR1 and CDR2: SQVTM, ANQGSEA. V dropped 3 bases and J dropped 7 bases, with 7 bases sitting between them. This CDR3 is built from 11 residues. The CDR3, as DNA: TGCAGCGTTGATGGACGAAATGAGCAGTTCTTC. Translated: CSVDGRNEQFF.

The chain uses TRBV29-1 and TRBJ2-4; 11 positions match TRBD2. The germline V gene encodes CDR1 SQVTM and CDR2 ANQGSEA. The CDR3 extends over 14 amino acids. Losses at the gene ends were 3 bases for V and 6 bases for J; bases not matched to a gene: 4. The CDR3: CSVDGGLAGNIQYF. The DNA for the CDR3 is TGCAGCGTTGACGGTGGACTAGCGGGAAACATTCAGTACTTC. Based on the CDR3 plus reference TRBV29-1 and TRBJ2-4, the full variable domain is SAVISQKPSRDICQRGTSLTIQCQVDSQVTMMFWYRQQPGQSLTLIATANQGSEATYESGFVIDKFPISRPNLTFSTLTVSNMSPEDSSIYLCSVDGGLAGNIQYFGAGTRLSVL.

The chain joins TRBV20-1 to TRBJ1-6; 7 bases match TRBD1. J gave up 5 bases and V 6 bases, and 7 bases lay outside the gene matches. The CDR3 is 14 amino acids. The V gene's germline CDR1 is DFQATT and CDR2 SNEGSKA (reference sequence). DNA for the CDR3: TGCAGTGCACGCACAGGGGCTGATAATTCACCCCTCCACTTT. It specifies CSARTGADNSPLHF.

The table lists this clonotype with many counts. V and J are TRBV6-2 or TRBV6-3 and TRBJ1-1; D is uncertain. The V gene lost 2 bases and the J gene lost 6 bases, with 7 bases spanning the gap. Germline CDR1 reads MNHEY; CDR2 reads SVGEGT. The CDR3 covers 12 residues. Here the CDR3 reads CASSYGLAEAFF. The DNA of the CDR3 is TGTGCCAGCAGTTACGGGCTCGCTGAAGCTTTCTTT.

The sample holds a few counts of this clonotype. The chain combines TRBV24-1 with TRBJ2-5; tentatively, D is TRBD1 (5 bases). There are 12 residues in the CDR3. Trimming pared 5 bases from V and 4 bases from J, leaving 7 bases between. The germline CDR1 and CDR2 sequences are KGHDR and SFDVKD. CDR3 DNA: TGTGCCACCAGTGGGCAGGGAGAGACCCAGTACTTC. As protein: CATSGQGETQYF.

To note about this clonotype: A much larger clone lies one base from this, so it may be a read error. The CDR3 coding sequence is TGTGCCAGCAGTTCGGCAGGGGGGGACGTTGAAGCTTCCTTT. This translates into CASSSAGGDVEASF. The chain is built from TRBV6-2 or TRBV6-3 and TRBJ1-1, with TRBD1 matching 7 bases. Germline CDR1 MNHEY, CDR2 SVGEGT. CDR3 length equals 14 residues.

This clonotype was picked up a small number of times. The chain has TRBV7-9 and TRBJ2-1, with 9 nucleotides matching TRBD2. Per the germline V gene, CDR1 is SEHNR and CDR2 is FQNEAQ (reference sequence). V was pared by 8 bases and J by 0 bases, with 14 bases of the junction left unmatched. The CDR3 totals 18 residues. Here the CDR3 reads CASVGGLLAGTSYNEQFF. CDR3 nucleotides: TGTGCCAGCGTCGGTGGACTACTAGCGGGTACCTCCTACAATGAGCAGTTCTTC.